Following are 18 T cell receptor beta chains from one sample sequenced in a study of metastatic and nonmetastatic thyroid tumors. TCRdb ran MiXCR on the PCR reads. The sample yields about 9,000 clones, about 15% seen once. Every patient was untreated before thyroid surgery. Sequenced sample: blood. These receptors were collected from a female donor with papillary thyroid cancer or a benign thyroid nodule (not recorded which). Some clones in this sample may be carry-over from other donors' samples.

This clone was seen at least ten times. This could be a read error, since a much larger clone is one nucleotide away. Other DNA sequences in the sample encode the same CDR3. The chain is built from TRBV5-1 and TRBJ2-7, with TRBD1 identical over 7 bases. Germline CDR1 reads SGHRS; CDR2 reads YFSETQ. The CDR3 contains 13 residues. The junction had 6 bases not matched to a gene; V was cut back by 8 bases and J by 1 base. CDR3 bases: TGCGCCAGTAGCACGGGACAGTCCTACGAGCAGTACTTC. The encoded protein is CASSTGQSYEQYF.

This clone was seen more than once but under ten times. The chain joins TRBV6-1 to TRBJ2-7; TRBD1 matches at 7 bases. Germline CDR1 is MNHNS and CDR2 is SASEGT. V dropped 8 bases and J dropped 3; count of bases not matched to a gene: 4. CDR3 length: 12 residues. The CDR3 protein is CASARTGYEQYF. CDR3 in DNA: TGTGCCAGCGCTCGGACAGGCTACGAGCAGTACTTC.

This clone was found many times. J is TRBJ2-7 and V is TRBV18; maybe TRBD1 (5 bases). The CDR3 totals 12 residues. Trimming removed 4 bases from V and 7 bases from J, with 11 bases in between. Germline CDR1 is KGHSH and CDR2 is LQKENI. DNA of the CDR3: TGTGCCAGCTCACTCCGCAGGGAAGAGCAGTACTTC. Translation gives CASSLRREEQYF.

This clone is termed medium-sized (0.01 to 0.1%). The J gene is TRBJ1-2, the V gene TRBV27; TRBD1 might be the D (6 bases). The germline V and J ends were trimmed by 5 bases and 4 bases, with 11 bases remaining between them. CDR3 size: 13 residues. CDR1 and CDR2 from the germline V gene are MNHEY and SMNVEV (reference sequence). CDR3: CASSMVGGYGYTF. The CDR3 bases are TGTGCCAGCAGTATGGTAGGGGGCTATGGCTACACCTTC.

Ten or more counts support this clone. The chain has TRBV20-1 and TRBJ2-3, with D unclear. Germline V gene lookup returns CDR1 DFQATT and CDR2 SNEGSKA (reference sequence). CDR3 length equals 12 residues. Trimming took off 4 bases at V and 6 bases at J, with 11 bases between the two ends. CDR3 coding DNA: TGCAGTGCTATTTGGTTGGGGGATACGCAGTATTTT. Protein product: CSAIWLGDTQYF.

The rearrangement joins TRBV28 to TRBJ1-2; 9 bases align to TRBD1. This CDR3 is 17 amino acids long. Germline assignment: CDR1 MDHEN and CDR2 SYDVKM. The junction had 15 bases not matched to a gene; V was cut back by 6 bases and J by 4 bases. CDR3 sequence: CASRRPPGTGRAYGYTF. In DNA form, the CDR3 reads TGTGCCAGCAGGAGGCCACCAGGGACAGGGAGGGCCTATGGCTACACCTTC.

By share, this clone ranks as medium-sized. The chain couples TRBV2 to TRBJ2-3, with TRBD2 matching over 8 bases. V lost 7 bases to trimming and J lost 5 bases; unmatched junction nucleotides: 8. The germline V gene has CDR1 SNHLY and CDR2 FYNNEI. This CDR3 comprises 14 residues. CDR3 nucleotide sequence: TGTGCCAGCAAGGAGACTAGCGTGGGAGATACGCAGTATTTT. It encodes CASKETSVGDTQYF.

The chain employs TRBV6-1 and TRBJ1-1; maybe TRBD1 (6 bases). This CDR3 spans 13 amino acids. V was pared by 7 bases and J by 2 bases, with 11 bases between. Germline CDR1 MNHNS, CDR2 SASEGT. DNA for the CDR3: TGTGCCAGCAAAACAGGGTTTAACACTGAAGCTTTCTTT. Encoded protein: CASKTGFNTEAFF.

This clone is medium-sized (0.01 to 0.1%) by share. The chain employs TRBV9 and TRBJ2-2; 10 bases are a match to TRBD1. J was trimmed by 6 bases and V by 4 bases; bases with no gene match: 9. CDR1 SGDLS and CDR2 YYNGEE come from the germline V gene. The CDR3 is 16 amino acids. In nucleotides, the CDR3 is TGTGCCAGCAGCCTTCGGACAGGGGGGTATTCCGGGGAGCTGTTTTTT. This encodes CASSLRTGGYSGELFF. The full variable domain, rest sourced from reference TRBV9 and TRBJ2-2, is DSGVTQTPKHLITATGQRVTLRCSPRSGDLSVYWYQQSLDQGLQFLIQYYNGEERAKGNILERFSAQQFPDLHSELNLSSLELGDSALYFCASSLRTGGYSGELFFGEGSRLTVL.

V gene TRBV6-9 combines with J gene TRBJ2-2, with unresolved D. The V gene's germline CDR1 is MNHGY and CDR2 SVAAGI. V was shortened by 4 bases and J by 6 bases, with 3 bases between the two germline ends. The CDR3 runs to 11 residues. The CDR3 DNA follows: TGTGCCAGCAGTTTTGCCGGGGAGCTGTTTTTT. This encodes CASSFAGELFF.

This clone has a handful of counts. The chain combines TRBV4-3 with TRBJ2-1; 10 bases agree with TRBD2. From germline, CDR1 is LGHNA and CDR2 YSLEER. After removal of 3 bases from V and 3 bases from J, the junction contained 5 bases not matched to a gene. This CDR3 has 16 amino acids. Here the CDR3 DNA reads TGCGCCAGCAGCCACATAGCGGGAGGACTCTACAATGAGCAGTTCTTC. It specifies CASSHIAGGLYNEQFF.

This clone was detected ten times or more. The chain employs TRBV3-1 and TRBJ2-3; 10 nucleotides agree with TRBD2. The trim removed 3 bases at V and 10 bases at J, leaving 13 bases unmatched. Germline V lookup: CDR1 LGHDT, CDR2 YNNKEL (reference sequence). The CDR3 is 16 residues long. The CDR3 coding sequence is TGTGCCAGCAGCCACCACGGGGAGCGGGGGGGCAGCGCGCAGTATTTT. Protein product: CASSHHGERGGSAQYF.

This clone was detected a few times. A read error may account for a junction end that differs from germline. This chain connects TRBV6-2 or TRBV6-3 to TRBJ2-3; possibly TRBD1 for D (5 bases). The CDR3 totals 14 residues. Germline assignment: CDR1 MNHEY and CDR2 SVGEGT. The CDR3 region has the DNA TGTGCCAGCAGTTACGGGGCCCGCACAGATACGCGGTATTTT. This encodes CASSYGARTDTRYF.

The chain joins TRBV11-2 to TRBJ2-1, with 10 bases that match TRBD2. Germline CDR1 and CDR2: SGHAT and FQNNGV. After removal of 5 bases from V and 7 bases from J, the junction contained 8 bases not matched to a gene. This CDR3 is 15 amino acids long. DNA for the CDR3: TGTGCCAGCAGCCAAGGAGGACTAGCGGCTAATGAGCAGTTCTTC. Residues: CASSQGGLAANEQFF.

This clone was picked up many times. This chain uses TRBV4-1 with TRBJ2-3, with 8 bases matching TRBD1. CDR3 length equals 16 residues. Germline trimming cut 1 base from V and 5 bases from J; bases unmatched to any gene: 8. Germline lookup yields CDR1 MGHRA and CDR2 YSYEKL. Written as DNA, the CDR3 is TGCGCCAGCAGCCAAGTTGTCAGGGGGCGAGAAGATACGCAGTATTTT. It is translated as CASSQVVRGREDTQYF.

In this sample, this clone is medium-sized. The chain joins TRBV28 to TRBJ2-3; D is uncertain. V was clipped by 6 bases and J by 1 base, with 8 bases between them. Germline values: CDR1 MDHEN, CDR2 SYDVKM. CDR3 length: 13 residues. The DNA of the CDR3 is TGTGCCAGCAGCCCCTTTCGCACAGATACGCAGTATTTT. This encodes CASSPFRTDTQYF.

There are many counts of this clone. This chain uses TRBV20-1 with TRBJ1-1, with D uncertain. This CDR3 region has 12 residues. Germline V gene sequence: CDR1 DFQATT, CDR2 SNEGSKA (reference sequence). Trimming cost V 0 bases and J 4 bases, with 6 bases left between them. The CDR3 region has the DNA TGCAGTGCTAGAGAACGGATCACTGAAGCTTTCTTT. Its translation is CSARERITEAFF.

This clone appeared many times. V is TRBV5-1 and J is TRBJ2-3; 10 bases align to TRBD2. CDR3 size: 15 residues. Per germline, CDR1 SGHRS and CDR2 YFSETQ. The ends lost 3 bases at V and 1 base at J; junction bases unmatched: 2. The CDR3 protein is CASSSLAGRTDTQYF. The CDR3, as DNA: TGCGCCAGCAGCTCACTAGCGGGGCGCACAGATACGCAGTATTTT.